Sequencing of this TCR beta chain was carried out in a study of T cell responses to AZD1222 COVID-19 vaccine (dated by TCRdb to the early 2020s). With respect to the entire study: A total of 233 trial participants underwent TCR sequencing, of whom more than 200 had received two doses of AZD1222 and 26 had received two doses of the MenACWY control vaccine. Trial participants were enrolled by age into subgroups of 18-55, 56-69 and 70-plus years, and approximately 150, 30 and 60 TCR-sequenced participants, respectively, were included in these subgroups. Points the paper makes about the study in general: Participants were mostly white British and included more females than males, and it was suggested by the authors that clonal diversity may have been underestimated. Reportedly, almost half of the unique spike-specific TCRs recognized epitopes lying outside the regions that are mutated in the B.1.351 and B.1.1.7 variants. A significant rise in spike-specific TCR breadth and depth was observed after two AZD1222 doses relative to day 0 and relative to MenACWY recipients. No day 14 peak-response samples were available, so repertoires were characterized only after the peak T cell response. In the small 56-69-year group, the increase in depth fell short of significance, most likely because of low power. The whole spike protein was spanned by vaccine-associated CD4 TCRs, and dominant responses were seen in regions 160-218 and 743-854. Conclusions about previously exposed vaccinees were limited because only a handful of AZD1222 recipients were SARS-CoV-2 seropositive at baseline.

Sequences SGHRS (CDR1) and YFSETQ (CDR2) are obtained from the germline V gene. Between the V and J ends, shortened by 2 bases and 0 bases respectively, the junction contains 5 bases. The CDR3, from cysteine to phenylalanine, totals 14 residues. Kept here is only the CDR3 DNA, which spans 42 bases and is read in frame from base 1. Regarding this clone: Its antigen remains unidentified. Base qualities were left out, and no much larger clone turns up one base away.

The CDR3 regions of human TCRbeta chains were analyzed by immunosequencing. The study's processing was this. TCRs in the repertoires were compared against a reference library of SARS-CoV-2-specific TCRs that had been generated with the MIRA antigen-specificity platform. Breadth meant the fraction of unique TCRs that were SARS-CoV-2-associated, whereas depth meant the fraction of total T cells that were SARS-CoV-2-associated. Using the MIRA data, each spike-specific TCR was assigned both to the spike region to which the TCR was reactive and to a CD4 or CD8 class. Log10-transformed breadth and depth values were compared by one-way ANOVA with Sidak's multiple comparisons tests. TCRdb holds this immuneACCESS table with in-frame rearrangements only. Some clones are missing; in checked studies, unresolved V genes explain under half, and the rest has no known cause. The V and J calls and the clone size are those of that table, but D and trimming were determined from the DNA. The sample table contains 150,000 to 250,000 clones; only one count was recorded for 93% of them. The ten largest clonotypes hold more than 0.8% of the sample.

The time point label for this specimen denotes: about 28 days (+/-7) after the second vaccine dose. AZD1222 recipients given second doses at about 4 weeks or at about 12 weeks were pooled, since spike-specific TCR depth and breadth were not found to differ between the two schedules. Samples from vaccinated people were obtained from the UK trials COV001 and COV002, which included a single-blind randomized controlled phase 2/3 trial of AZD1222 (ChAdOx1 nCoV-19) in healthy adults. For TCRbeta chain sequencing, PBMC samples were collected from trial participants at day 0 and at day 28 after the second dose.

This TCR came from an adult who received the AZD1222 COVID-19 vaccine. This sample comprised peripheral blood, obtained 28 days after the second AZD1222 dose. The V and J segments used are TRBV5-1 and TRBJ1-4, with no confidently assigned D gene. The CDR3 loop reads CASSFFPTNEKLFF. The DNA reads TGCGCCAGCAGCTTCTTCCCAACTAATGAAAAACTGTTTTTT.